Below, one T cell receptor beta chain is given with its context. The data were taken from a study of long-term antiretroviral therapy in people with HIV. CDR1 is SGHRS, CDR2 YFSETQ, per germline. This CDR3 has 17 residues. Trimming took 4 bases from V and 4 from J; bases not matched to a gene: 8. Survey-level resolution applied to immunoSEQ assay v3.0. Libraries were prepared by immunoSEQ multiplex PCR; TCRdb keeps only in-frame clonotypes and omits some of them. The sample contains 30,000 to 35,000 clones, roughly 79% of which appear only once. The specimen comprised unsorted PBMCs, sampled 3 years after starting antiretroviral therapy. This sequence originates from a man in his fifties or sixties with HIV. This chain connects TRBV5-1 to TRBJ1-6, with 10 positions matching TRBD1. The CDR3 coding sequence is TGCGCCAGCAGCGTAGAACCGGGACAGGGGTATAATTCACCCCTCCACTTT. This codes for CASSVEPGQGYNSPLHF. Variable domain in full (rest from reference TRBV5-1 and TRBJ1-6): KAGVTQTPRYLIKTRGQQVTLSCSPISGHRSVSWYQQTPGQGLQFLFEYFSETQRNKGNFPGRFSGRQFSNSRSEMNVSTLELGDSALYLCASSVEPGQGYNSPLHFGNGTRLTVT.